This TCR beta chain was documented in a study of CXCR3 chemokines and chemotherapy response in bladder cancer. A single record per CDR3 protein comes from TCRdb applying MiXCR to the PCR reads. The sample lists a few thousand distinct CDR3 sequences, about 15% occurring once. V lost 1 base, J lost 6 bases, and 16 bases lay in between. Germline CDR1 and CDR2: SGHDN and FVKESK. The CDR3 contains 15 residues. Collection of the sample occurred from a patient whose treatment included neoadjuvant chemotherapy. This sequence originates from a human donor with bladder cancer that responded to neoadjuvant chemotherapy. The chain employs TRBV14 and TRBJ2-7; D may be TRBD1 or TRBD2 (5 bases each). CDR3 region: CASSQALGTGSEQYF. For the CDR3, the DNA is TGTGCCAGCAGCCAAGCGTTGGGGACGGGTAGCGAGCAGTACTTC.